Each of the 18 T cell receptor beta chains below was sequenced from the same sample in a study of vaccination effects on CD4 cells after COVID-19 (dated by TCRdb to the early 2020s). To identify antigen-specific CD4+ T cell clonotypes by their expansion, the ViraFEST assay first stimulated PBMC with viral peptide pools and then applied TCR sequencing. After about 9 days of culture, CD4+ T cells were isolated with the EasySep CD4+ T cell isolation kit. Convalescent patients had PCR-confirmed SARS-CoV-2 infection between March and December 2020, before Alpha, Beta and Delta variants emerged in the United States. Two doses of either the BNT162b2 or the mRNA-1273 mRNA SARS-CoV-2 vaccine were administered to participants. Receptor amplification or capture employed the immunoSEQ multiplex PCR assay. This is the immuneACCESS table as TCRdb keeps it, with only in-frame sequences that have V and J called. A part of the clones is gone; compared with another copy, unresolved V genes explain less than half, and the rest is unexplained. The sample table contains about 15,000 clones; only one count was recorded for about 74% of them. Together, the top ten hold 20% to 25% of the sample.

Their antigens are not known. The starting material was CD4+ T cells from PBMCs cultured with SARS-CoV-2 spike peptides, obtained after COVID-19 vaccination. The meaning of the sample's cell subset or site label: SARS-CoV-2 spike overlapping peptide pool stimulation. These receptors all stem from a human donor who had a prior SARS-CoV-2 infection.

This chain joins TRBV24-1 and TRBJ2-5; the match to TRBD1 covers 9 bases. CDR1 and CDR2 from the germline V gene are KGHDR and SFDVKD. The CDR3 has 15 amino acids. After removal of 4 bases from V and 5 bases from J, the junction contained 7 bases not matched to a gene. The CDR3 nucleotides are TGTGCCACCAGTGACTCAAAGACAGGGGGGGAGACCCAGTACTTC. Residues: CATSDSKTGGETQYF.

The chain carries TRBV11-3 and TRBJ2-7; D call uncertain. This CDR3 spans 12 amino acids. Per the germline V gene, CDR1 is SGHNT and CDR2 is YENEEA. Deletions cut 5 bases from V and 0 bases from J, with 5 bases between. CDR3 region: CASSPSSYEQYF. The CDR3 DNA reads TGTGCCAGCAGCCCGAGCTCCTACGAGCAGTACTTC.

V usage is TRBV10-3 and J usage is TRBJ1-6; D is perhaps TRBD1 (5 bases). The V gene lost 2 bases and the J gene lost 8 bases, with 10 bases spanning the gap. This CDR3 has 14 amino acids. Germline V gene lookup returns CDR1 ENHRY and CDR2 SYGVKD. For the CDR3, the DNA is TGTGCCATCAGTGAGGCGGGGGGAGATTCACCCCTCCACTTT. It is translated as CAISEAGGDSPLHF.

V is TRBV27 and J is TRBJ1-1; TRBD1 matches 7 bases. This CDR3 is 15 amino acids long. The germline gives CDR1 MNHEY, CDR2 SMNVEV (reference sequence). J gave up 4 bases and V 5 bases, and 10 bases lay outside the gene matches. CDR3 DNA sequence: TGTGCCAGCAGTCCCGCTGGCAGGGGGAGCACTGAAGCTTTCTTT. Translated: CASSPAGRGSTEAFF.

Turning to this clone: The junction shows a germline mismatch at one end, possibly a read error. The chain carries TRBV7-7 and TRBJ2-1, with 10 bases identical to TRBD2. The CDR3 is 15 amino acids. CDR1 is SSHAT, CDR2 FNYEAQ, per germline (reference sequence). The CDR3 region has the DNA TGTGCTAGCAGCTTTCTAGCGGGAGATCACCATGAGCAGTTCTTC. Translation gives CASSFLAGDHHEQFF.

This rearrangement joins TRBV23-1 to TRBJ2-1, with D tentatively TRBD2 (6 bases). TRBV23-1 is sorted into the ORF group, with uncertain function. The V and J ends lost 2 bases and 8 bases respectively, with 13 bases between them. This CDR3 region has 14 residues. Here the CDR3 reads CASSQTTPGDEQFF. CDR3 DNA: TGCGCCAGCAGTCAAACCACGCCGGGAGATGAGCAGTTCTTC.

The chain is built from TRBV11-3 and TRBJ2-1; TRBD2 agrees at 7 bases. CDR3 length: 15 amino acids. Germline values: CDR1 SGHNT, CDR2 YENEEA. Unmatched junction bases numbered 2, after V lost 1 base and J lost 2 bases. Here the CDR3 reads CASSLAGTTYNEQFF. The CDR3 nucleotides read TGTGCCAGCAGCTTAGCGGGGACTACCTACAATGAGCAGTTCTTC.

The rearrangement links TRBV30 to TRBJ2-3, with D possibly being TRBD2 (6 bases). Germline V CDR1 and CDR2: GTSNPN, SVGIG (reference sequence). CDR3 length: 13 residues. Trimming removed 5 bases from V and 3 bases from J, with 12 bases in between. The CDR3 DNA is TGTGCCTGGGTGGCGGAGGGGACAGATACGCAGTATTTT. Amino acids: CAWVAEGTDTQYF.

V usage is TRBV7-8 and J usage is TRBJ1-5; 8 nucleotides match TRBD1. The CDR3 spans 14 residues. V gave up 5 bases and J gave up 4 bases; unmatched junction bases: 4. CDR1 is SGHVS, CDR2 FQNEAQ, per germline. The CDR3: CASSADRENQPQHF. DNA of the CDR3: TGTGCCAGCAGCGCGGACAGGGAGAATCAGCCCCAGCATTTT.

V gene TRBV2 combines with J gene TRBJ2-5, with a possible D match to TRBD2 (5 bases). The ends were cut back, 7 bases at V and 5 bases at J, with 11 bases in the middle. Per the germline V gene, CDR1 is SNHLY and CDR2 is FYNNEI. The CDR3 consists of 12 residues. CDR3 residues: CASTDRGETQYF. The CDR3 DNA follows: TGTGCCAGCACCGACCGAGGGGAGACCCAGTACTTC.

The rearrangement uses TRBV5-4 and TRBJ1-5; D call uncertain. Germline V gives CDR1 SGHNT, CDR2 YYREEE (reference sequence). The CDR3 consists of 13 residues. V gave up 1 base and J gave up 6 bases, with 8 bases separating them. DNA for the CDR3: TGTGCCAGCAGCTTGAGTCGGGCTCAGCCCCAGCATTTT. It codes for CASSLSRAQPQHF.

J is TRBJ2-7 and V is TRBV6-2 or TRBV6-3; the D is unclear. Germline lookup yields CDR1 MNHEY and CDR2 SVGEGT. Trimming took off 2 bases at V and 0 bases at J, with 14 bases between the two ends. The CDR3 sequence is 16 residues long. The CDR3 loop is CASSYRVGRTSYEQYF. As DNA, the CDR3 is TGTGCCAGCAGTTACCGCGTTGGGCGGACCTCCTACGAGCAGTACTTC.

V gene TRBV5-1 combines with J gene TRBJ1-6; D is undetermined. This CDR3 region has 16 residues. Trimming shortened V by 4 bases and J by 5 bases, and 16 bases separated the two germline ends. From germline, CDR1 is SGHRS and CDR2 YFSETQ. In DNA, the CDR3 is TGCGCCAGCAGCACAGCCGGGCCCGAAAATAATTCACCCCTCCACTTT. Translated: CASSTAGPENNSPLHF.

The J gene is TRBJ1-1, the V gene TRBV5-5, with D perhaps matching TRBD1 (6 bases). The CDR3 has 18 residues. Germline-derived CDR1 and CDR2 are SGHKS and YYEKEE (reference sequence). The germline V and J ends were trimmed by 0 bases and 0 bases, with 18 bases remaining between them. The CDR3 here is CASSLVGGLRWMNTEAFF. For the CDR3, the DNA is TGTGCCAGCAGCTTGGTGGGGGGGCTACGATGGATGAACACTGAAGCTTTCTTT.

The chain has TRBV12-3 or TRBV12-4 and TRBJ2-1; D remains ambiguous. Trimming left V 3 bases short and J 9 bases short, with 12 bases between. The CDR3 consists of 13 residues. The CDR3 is CASSFGLQREQFF. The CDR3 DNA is TGTGCCAGCAGTTTTGGGCTGCAGCGTGAGCAGTTCTTC.

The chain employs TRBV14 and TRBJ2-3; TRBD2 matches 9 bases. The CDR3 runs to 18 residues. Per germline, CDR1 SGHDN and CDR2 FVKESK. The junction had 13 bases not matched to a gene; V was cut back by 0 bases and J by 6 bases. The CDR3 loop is CASSQESLAGRTVDTQYF. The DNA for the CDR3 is TGTGCCAGCAGCCAAGAAAGCCTAGCGGGGAGAACTGTGGATACGCAGTATTTT. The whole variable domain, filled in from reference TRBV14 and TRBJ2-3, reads EAGVTQFPSHSVIEKGQTVTLRCDPISGHDNLYWYRRVMGKEIKFLLHFVKESKQDESGMPNNRFLAERTGGTYSTLKVQPAELEDSGVYFCASSQESLAGRTVDTQYFGPGTRLTVL.

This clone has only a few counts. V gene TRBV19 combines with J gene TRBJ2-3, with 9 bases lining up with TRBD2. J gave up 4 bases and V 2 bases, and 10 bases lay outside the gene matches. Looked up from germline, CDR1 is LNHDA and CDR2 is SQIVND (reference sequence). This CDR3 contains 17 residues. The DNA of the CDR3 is TGTGCCAGTAGTATAATCCGAGCGGGGGGAAGAGCAGATACGCAGTATTTT. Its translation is CASSIIRAGGRADTQYF.

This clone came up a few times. For the CDR3, the DNA is TGTGCCAGCAGCTTGGACCCCAACTATGGCTACACCTTC. Its translation is CASSLDPNYGYTF. V and J are TRBV5-4 and TRBJ1-2; no definite D call. V lost 0 bases and J lost 2, with 5 bases in between. Germline V CDR1 and CDR2: SGHNT, YYREEE (reference sequence). The CDR3 runs 13 residues.